This T cell receptor beta chain was sequenced for a study of chemoradiotherapy in HPV16-positive cancers (dated by TCRdb to the early 2020s). Study-level background: Using functional T-cell assays on cells from a couple of HPV16-positive patients, the researchers defined candidate HPV-specific T-cell clones and common TCR motifs. The candidate HPV-specific TCRs and motifs were subsequently tracked in TCR repertoires obtained from roughly 78 patients with HPV-related cancers. The study set out to ask whether T-cell immunity against the HPV oncoproteins E6 and E7 changes over the course of chemoradiotherapy and whether that immunity affects survival.

With regard to this clone: Its antigen is unknown. There are no base qualities to consult, and no much larger clone falls within one base.

The library was built by means of the immunoSEQ multiplex PCR assay. TCRdb took over this immuneACCESS table, retaining in-frame rearrangements with V and J assigned. Such tables are incomplete; in checked studies, under half of the missing clones stem from an unresolved V gene, and the remainder is unexplained. Counted in this sample were roughly 32,000 clones; about 89% of them appeared once. The ten largest clones represent approximately 3% of the sample. The paper's findings and limits, for the study overall: The functional definition of HPV-specific T cells came from only a couple of HPV16-positive patients, and the survival association was reported for HPV16-positive patients. Improved recurrence-free survival in HPV16-positive patients was associated with expansion of HPV-responsive T cells during chemoradiotherapy. Expansion of candidate HPV-specific clones and E7-related TCR motifs was observed in the tumor microenvironment during treatment, whereas no such expansion was observed for non-HPV-specific T cells.

The germline V gene (reference sequence) sets CDR1 to LNHDA and CDR2 to SQIVND. Reading from cysteine to phenylalanine, the CDR3 counts 15 amino acids. Solely the CDR3 DNA is kept, with 45 bases framed from the first base. The junction shows trimming of 6 bases on V and 6 bases on J, plus 20 bases between the germline ends. Repertoires were sampled repeatedly over the course of chemoradiotherapy so that clonal expansion in the tumor microenvironment could be followed. The chain employs TRBV19 and TRBJ1-1, and perhaps TRBD1 as D gene, on 5 matching bases. This clonotype was sampled from a human donor with HPV-associated anogenital cancer. Sequencing was performed on blood, taken from a patient who underwent chemoradiotherapy. The DNA sequence follows: TGTGCCAGTAGACTACGGGTGGCGGGGGGTGCTGAAGCTTTCTTT. This sequence encodes CASRLRVAGGAEAFF.